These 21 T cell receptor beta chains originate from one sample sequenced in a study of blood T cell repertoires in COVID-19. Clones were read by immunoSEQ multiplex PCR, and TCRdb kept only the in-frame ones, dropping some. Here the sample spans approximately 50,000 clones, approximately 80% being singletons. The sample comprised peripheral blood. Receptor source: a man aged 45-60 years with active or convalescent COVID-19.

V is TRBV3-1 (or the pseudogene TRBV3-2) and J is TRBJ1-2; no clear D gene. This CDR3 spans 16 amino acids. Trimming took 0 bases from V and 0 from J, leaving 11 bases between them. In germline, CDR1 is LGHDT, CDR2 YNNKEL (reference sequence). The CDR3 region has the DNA TGTGCCAGCAGCCAAGAATACGCACAGACTAACTATGGCTACACCTTC. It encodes CASSQEYAQTNYGYTF.

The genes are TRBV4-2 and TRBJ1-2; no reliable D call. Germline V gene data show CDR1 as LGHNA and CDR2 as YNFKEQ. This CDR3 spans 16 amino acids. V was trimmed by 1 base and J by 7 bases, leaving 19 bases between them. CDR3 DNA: TGTGCCAGCAGCCAAGTTCTCGTCTCCTCAGTATCTGGCTACACCTTC. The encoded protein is CASSQVLVSSVSGYTF.

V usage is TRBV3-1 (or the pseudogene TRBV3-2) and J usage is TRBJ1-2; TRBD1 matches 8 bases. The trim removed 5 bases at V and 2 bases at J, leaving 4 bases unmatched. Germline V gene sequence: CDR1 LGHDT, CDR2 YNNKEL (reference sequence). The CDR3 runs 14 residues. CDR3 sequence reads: CASSGQGLNYGYTF. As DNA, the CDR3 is TGTGCCAGCAGCGGACAGGGATTAAACTATGGCTACACCTTC.

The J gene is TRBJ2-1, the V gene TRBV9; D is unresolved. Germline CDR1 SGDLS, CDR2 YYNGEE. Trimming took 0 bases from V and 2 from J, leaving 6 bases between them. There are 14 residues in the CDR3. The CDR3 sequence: CASSVDSPYNEQFF. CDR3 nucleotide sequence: TGTGCCAGCAGCGTAGACAGCCCCTACAATGAGCAGTTCTTC.

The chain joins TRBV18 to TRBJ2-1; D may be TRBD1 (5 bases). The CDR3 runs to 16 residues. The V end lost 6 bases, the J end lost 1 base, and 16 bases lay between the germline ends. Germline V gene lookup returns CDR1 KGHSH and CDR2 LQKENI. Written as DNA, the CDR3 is TGTGCCAGCTCCCTAGGGGCAGGCGTTTCCTACAATGAGCAGTTCTTC. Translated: CASSLGAGVSYNEQFF. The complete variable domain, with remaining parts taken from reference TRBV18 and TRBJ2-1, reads NAGVMQNPRHLVRRRGQEARLRCSPMKGHSHVYWYRQLPEEGLKFMVYLQKENIIDESGMPKERFSAEFPKEGPSILRIQQVVRGDSAAYFCASSLGAGVSYNEQFFGPGTRLTVL.

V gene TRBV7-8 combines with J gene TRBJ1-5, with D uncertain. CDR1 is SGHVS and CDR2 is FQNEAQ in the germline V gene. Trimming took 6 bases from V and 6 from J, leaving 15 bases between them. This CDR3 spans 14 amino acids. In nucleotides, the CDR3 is TGTGCCAGCAGTCCTATTGCTCTACCTCAGCCCCAGCATTTT. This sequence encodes CASSPIALPQPQHF.

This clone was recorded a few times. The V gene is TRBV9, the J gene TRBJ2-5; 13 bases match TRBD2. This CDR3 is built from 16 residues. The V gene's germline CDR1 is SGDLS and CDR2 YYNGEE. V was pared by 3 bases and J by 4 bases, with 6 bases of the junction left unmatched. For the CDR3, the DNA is TGTGCCAGCAGCGCCGGACTAGCGGGGGAGATAGAGACCCAGTACTTC. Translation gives CASSAGLAGEIETQYF. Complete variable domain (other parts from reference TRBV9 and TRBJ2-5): DSGVTQTPKHLITATGQRVTLRCSPRSGDLSVYWYQQSLDQGLQFLIQYYNGEERAKGNILERFSAQQFPDLHSELNLSSLELGDSALYFCASSAGLAGEIETQYFGPGTRLLVL.

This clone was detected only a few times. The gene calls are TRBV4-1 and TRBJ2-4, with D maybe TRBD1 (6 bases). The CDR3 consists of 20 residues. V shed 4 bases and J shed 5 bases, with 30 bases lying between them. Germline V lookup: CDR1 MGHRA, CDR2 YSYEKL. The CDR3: CASSLKSFDYSTGPQNIQYF. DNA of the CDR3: TGCGCCAGCAGCCTCAAGTCATTCGATTACTCAACAGGGCCCCAAAACATTCAGTACTTC.

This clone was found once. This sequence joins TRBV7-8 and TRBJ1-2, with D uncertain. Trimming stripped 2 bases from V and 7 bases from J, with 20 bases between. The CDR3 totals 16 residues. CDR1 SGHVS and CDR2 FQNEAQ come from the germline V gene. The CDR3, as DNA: TGTGCCAGCAGCTTATTTCCGCAGGTGGTGCTTGGTGGCTACACCTTC. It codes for CASSLFPQVVLGGYTF.

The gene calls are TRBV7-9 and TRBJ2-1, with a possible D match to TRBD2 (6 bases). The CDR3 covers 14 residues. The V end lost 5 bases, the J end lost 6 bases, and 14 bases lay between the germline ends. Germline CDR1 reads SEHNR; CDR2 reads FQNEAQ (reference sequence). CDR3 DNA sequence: TGTGCCAGCAGCCACACGGGAGAGGGCAATGAGCAGTTCTTC. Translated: CASSHTGEGNEQFF.

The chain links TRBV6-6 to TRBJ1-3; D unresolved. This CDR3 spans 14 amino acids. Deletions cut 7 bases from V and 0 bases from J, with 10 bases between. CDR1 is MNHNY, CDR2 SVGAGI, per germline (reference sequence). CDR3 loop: CASNAGSSGNTIYF. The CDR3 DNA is TGTGCCAGCAACGCAGGAAGCTCTGGAAACACCATATATTTT.

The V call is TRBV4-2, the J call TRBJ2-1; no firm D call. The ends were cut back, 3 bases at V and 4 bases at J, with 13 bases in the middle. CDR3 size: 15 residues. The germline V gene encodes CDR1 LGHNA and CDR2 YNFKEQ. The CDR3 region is CASSQLGERYNEQFF. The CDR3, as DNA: TGTGCCAGCAGCCAGCTAGGAGAAAGGTACAATGAGCAGTTCTTC.

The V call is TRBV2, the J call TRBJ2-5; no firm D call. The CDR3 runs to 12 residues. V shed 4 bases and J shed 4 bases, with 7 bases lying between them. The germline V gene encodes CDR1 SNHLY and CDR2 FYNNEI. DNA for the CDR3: TGTGCCAGCAGTGGAACAGTAGAGACCCAGTACTTC. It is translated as CASSGTVETQYF.

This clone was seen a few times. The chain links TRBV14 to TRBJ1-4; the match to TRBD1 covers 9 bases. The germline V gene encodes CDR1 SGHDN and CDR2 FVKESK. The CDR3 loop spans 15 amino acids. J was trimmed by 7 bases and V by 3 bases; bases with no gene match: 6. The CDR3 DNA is TGTGCCAGCAGCCAGATCCGGGACAGGGCTGAAAAACTGTTTTTT. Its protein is CASSQIRDRAEKLFF.

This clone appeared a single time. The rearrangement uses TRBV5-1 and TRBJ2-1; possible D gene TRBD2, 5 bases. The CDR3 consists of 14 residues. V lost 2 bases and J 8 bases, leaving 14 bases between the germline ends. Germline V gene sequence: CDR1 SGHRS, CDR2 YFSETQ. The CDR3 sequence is CASSLTTTRDEQFF. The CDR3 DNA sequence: TGCGCCAGCAGCTTAACGACTACCCGCGATGAGCAGTTCTTC.

The CDR3 region has the DNA TGTGCCAGTAGTAGGGAAAGGGGCGGGGGTCAGCCCCAGCATTTT. It specifies CASSRERGGGQPQHF. The rearrangement joins TRBV19 to TRBJ1-5; D is perhaps TRBD1 (5 bases). The germline CDR1 and CDR2 sequences are LNHDA and SQIVND (reference sequence). The CDR3 loop spans 15 amino acids. Between the trimmed V and J ends, which lost 4 bases and 6 bases, there was a span of 16 bases.

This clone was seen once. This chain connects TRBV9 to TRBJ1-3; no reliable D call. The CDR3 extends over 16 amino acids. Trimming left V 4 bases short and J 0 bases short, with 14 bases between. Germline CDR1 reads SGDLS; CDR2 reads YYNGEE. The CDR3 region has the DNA TGTGCCAGCAGCCCCGGCGCGGGTCTCTCTGGAAACACCATATATTTT. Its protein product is CASSPGAGLSGNTIYF. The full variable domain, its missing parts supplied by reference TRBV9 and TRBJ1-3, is DSGVTQTPKHLITATGQRVTLRCSPRSGDLSVYWYQQSLDQGLQFLIQYYNGEERAKGNILERFSAQQFPDLHSELNLSSLELGDSALYFCASSPGAGLSGNTIYFGEGSWLTVV.

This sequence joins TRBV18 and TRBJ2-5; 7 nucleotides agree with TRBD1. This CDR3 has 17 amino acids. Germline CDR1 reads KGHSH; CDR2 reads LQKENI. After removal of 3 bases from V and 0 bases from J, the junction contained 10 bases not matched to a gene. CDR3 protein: CASSPGTATSYQETQYF. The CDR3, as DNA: TGTGCCAGCTCACCCGGGACAGCCACATCGTACCAAGAGACCCAGTACTTC.

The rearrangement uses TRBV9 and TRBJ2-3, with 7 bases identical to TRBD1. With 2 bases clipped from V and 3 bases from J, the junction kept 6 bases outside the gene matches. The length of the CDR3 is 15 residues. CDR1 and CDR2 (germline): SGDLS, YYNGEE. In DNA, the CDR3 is TGTGCCAGCAGCGTCCGGGACAGCCAAACAGATACGCAGTATTTT. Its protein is CASSVRDSQTDTQYF.

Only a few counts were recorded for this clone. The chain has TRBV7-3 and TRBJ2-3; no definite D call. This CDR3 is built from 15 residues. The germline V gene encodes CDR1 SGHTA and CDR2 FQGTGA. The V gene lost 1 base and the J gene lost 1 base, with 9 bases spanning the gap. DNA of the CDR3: TGTGCCAGCAGCTTAATGGGTCAGGGCACAGATACGCAGTATTTT. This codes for CASSLMGQGTDTQYF.

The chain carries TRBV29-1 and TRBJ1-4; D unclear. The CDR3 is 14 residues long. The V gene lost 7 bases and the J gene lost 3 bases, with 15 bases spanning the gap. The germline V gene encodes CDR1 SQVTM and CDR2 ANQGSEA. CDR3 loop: CSARSIGANEKLFF. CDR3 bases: TGCAGCGCGCGCAGCATTGGAGCTAATGAAAAACTGTTTTTT. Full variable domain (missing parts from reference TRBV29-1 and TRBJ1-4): SAVISQKPSRDICQRGTSLTIQCQVDSQVTMMFWYRQQPGQSLTLIATANQGSEATYESGFVIDKFPISRPNLTFSTLTVSNMSPEDSSIYLCSARSIGANEKLFFGSGTQLSVL.